The 19 T cell receptor beta chains below come from one sample, sequenced in a study of blood T cell repertoires in COVID-19. TCRdb keeps only in-frame clones here, not all; method: immunoSEQ multiplex PCR. The sample has about 220,000 clones; nearly 90% are singletons. Sequencing used PBMCs or T cells enriched from blood (not recorded which). Receptors originate from a man aged 25-40 years who had been exposed to COVID-19.

This clone occurred once. The rearrangement joins TRBV5-5 to TRBJ2-7; 9 nucleotides agree with TRBD2. Germline V gene lookup returns CDR1 SGHKS and CDR2 YYEKEE (reference sequence). The CDR3 is 14 residues long. Unmatched junction bases numbered 7, after V lost 5 bases and J lost 4 bases. Here the CDR3 reads CASSAGGGVYEQYF. CDR3 sequence (DNA): TGTGCCAGCAGTGCGGGCGGGGGGGTTTACGAGCAGTACTTC.

The chain joins TRBV2 to TRBJ2-1; perhaps TRBD2 as D (6 bases). Trimming removed 3 bases from V and 10 bases from J, with 16 bases in between. Looked up from germline, CDR1 is SNHLY and CDR2 is FYNNEI. The length of the CDR3 is 14 residues. CDR3 loop: CASSDVLADSEQFF. The CDR3 region has the DNA TGTGCCAGCAGTGATGTACTAGCCGATAGCGAGCAGTTCTTC.

The V gene is TRBV5-4, the J gene TRBJ2-5; TRBD2 is a possible D gene (5 bases). CDR3 size: 12 residues. The germline gives CDR1 SGHNT, CDR2 YYREEE (reference sequence). Trimming cost V 4 bases and J 2 bases, with 6 bases left between them. CDR3: CASSPGQETQYF. The CDR3, as DNA: TGTGCCAGCAGCCCGGGGCAAGAGACCCAGTACTTC.

The chain links TRBV27 to TRBJ1-2, with D maybe TRBD1 (6 bases). Between the trimmed V and J ends, which lost 3 bases and 2 bases, there was a span of 16 bases. The CDR3 extends over 16 amino acids. Per the germline V gene, CDR1 is MNHEY and CDR2 is SMNVEV (reference sequence). The DNA of the CDR3 is TGTGCCAGCAGTTTCGAGGGGGTCCCTAGGAACTATGGCTACACCTTC. This encodes CASSFEGVPRNYGYTF.

This chain uses TRBV7-9 with TRBJ1-5, with D possibly matching TRBD1 (6 bases). This CDR3 comprises 16 residues. Germline loops: CDR1 SEHNR, CDR2 FQNEAQ (reference sequence). V lost 5 bases and J lost 5, with 19 bases in between. The CDR3 nucleotides are TGTGCCAGCAGCCAGGGGATCCCAACAGGTTATCAGCCCCAGCATTTT. It encodes CASSQGIPTGYQPQHF.

The rearrangement joins TRBV2 to TRBJ2-7; 7 bases match TRBD1. Germline V gives CDR1 SNHLY, CDR2 FYNNEI. This CDR3 is 14 amino acids long. Unmatched junction bases numbered 6, after V lost 6 bases and J lost 1 base. The CDR3 sequence: CASRPPDRSYEQYF. The CDR3 nucleotides are TGTGCCAGCAGGCCCCCGGACAGGTCCTACGAGCAGTACTTC.

This clone was recorded a few times. The rearrangement links TRBV14 to TRBJ2-2; tentative D call: TRBD1 (5 bases). V lost 0 bases, J lost 5 bases, and 16 bases lay in between. The CDR3 is made up of 17 amino acids. Germline V gene lookup returns CDR1 SGHDN and CDR2 FVKESK. CDR3 coding DNA: TGTGCCAGCAGCCAAGAGGCGACAGTCCCCTGGACCGGGGAGCTGTTTTTT. Translated: CASSQEATVPWTGELFF.

The V and J genes are TRBV11-2 and TRBJ1-3; no definite D call. Trimming left V 0 bases short and J 3 bases short, with 12 bases between. The CDR3 totals 16 residues. Germline CDR1 is SGHAT and CDR2 is FQNNGV. CDR3 sequence reads: CASSLDNRVGGNTIYF. The CDR3 region has the DNA TGTGCCAGCAGCTTAGATAACAGAGTAGGTGGAAACACCATATATTTT.

The chain combines TRBV27 with TRBJ2-5; 16 bases fit TRBD2. The length of the CDR3 is 17 residues. The trim removed 5 bases at V and 5 bases at J, leaving 8 bases unmatched. CDR1 is MNHEY and CDR2 is SMNVEV in the germline V gene (reference sequence). CDR3 residues: CASSPGTSGGAGETQYF. The CDR3 DNA reads TGTGCCAGCAGTCCCGGGACTAGCGGGGGGGCCGGCGAGACCCAGTACTTC.

The V gene is TRBV2, the J gene TRBJ1-2, with 7 bases aligning to TRBD1. Trimming took 6 bases from V and 7 from J; bases not matched to a gene: 8. The length of the CDR3 is 13 residues. The germline V gene encodes CDR1 SNHLY and CDR2 FYNNEI. The CDR3 bases are TGTGCCAGCAGCCTAGACAGGGACGGTGGCTACACCTTC. The encoded protein is CASSLDRDGGYTF.

The rearrangement uses TRBV5-1 and TRBJ2-5, with D unresolved. Trimming took 4 bases from V and 3 from J, leaving 13 bases between them. The CDR3 loop spans 14 amino acids. Germline CDR1 is SGHRS and CDR2 is YFSETQ. CDR3 in amino acids: CASSRALQEETQYF. DNA of the CDR3: TGCGCCAGCAGCCGCGCACTACAAGAAGAGACCCAGTACTTC.

This rearrangement joins TRBV7-2 to TRBJ2-1; 13 bases are shared with TRBD2. The V gene's germline CDR1 is SGHTA and CDR2 FQGNSA. Trimming took 3 bases from V and 10 from J; bases not matched to a gene: 3. This CDR3 spans 14 amino acids. The CDR3 reads CASSFLGLAGEQFF. DNA for the CDR3: TGTGCCAGCAGCTTTTTGGGACTAGCGGGGGAGCAGTTCTTC.

The chain couples TRBV13 to TRBJ1-2; D is undetermined. Germline CDR1 PRHDT, CDR2 FYEKMQ (reference sequence). V was cut by 8 bases and J by 4 bases, with 8 bases left in between. The CDR3 totals 11 residues. The CDR3 sequence is CASRGSYGYTF. Written as DNA, the CDR3 is TGTGCCAGCCGGGGTAGCTATGGCTACACCTTC.

The chain uses TRBV29-1 and TRBJ1-1, with D unresolved. In germline, CDR1 is SQVTM, CDR2 ANQGSEA. Trimming removed 8 bases from V and 1 base from J, with 8 bases in between. The CDR3 is 11 amino acids. The CDR3 DNA reads TGCAGCACCTGGAGGAACACTGAAGCTTTCTTT. This codes for CSTWRNTEAFF.

This clone was counted a few times. The rearrangement links TRBV5-4 to TRBJ2-2, with 7 bases lining up with TRBD1. The germline V gene encodes CDR1 SGHNT and CDR2 YYREEE (reference sequence). The junction had 2 bases not matched to a gene; V was cut back by 0 bases and J by 6 bases. The CDR3 has 14 amino acids. The CDR3 is CASSLGQGAGELFF. CDR3 DNA sequence: TGTGCCAGCAGCTTGGGGCAGGGGGCCGGGGAGCTGTTTTTT. Complete variable domain (other parts from reference TRBV5-4 and TRBJ2-2): ETGVTQSPTHLIKTRGQQVTLRCSSQSGHNTVSWYQQALGQGPQFIFQYYREEENGRGNFPPRFSGLQFPNYSSELNVNALELDDSALYLCASSLGQGAGELFFGEGSRLTVL.

V usage is TRBV10-1 and J usage is TRBJ2-2; D is possibly TRBD1 (6 bases). With 2 bases removed from V and 7 bases from J, the gap between germline ends came to 20 bases. Germline V gene sequence: CDR1 WNHNN, CDR2 SYGVQD (reference sequence). This CDR3 has 17 amino acids. CDR3 DNA: TGCGCCAGCAGTGAGACCCTGACCGGGACAAGGCTCGGGGAGCTGTTTTTT. The encoded protein is CASSETLTGTRLGELFF.

V gene TRBV5-4 combines with J gene TRBJ2-2; 8 bases are a match to TRBD2. Germline V gene data show CDR1 as SGHNT and CDR2 as YYREEE (reference sequence). V lost 4 bases to trimming and J lost 3 bases; unmatched junction nucleotides: 8. This CDR3 is built from 16 residues. CDR3 sequence: CASSRGGDKHTGELFF. As DNA, the CDR3 is TGTGCCAGCAGCCGGGGGGGAGACAAACACACCGGGGAGCTGTTTTTT. Full variable domain (missing parts from reference TRBV5-4 and TRBJ2-2): ETGVTQSPTHLIKTRGQQVTLRCSSQSGHNTVSWYQQALGQGPQFIFQYYREEENGRGNFPPRFSGLQFPNYSSELNVNALELDDSALYLCASSRGGDKHTGELFFGEGSRLTVL.

The rearrangement joins TRBV2 to TRBJ2-7, with 8 positions matching TRBD2. The CDR3 consists of 16 residues. V lost 4 bases to trimming and J lost 6 bases; unmatched junction nucleotides: 14. Germline V CDR1 and CDR2: SNHLY, FYNNEI. CDR3 in DNA: TGTGCCAGCAGTGCCAGGGGACTAGAGACATATGGCGAGCAGTACTTC. Translating it yields CASSARGLETYGEQYF.

The chain uses TRBV19 and TRBJ1-6; possibly TRBD1 for D (5 bases). The CDR3 is made up of 16 amino acids. Germline lookup yields CDR1 LNHDA and CDR2 SQIVND (reference sequence). The V end lost 0 bases, the J end lost 7 bases, and 13 bases lay between the germline ends. DNA for the CDR3: TGTGCCAGTAGTATAGATAAGACAGCAATCAATTCACCCCTCCACTTT. It codes for CASSIDKTAINSPLHF.